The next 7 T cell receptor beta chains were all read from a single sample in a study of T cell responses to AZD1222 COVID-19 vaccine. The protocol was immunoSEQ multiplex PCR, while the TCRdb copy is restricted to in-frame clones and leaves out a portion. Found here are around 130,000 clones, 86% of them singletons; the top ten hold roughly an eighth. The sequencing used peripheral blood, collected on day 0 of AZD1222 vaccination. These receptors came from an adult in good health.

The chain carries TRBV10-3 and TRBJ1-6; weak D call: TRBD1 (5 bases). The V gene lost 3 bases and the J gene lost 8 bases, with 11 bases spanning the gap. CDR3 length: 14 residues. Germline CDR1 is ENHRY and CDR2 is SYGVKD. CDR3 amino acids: CAISERAGYSPLHF. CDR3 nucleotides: TGTGCCATCAGTGAAAGAGCAGGGTATTCACCCCTCCACTTT.

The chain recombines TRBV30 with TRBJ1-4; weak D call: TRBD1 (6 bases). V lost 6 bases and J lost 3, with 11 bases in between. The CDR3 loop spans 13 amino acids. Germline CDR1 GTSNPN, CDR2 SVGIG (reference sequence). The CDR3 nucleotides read TGTGCCTGCCCGGGACACCCTAATGAAAAACTGTTTTTT. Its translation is CACPGHPNEKLFF.

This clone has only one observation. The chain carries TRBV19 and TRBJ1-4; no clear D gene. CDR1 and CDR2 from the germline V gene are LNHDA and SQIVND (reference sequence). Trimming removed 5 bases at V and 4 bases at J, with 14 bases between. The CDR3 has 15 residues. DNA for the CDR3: TGTGCCAGTAGTCCGCACTTGGCGAATAATGAAAAACTGTTTTTT. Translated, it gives CASSPHLANNEKLFF.

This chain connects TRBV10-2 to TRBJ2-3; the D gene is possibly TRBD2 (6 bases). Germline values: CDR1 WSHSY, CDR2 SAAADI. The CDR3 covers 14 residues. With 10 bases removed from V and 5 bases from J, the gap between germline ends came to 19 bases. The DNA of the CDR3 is TGCGCCACCCTCGGCCGGGGGATAGAAGATACGCAGTATTTT. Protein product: CATLGRGIEDTQYF.

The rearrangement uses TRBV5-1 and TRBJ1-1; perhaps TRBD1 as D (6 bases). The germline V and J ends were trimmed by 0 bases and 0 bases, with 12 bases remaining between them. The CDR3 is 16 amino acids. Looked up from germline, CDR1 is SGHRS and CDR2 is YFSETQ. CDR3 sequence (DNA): TGCGCCAGCAGCTTGGACAGGGAAGGGCTGAACACTGAAGCTTTCTTT. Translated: CASSLDREGLNTEAFF.

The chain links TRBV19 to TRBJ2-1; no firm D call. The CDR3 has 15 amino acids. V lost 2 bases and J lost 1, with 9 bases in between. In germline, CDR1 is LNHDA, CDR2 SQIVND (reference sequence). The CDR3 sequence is CASSILVGSYNEQFF. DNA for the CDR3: TGTGCCAGTAGTATATTGGTCGGTTCCTACAATGAGCAGTTCTTC.

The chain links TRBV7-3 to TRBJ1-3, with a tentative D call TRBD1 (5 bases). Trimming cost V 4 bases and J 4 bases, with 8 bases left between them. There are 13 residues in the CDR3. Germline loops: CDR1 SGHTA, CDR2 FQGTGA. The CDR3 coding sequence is TGTGCCAGCAGCTCCCGACAGGGAAACACCATATATTTT. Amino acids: CASSSRQGNTIYF.